The rows below give T cell receptor beta chains drawn from one sample of a study of OX40 agonist ivuxolimab in advanced cancers. Using immunoSEQ multiplex PCR, the repertoire was profiled, and TCRdb retains in-frame clones only, with some absent. The data show tens of thousands of clones, 85% to 90% seen once. This specimen was CD4+ or CD8+ T cells sorted from blood, taken in a trial of the OX40 agonist ivuxolimab. The source is an adult with an advanced solid tumor such as melanoma, head and neck, liver or kidney cancer. The CDR3 runs from the conserved cysteine through the conserved F or W. Each record gives: CDR3 length, clone size, V gene, D gene, J gene, CDR3 protein, CDR3 DNA. The D gene is left open where the match is weak. Only some rows state a clone size, as once, few, many or a class for expanded clones.

13	NA	TRBV7-2	NA	TRBJ1-1	CASSLEPNTEAFF	TGTGCCAGCAGCTTAGAACCGAACACTGAAGCTTTCTTT
14	NA	TRBV29-1	TRBD2	TRBJ2-1	CSVRPGLAGTEQFF	TGCAGCGTCCGGCCGGGACTAGCGGGAACTGAGCAGTTCTTC
13	NA	TRBV6-1	TRBD1	TRBJ2-1	CASSDRRTGLQFF	TGTGCCAGCAGTGATAGACGGACAGGGTTGCAGTTCTTC
14	NA	TRBV30	TRBD2	TRBJ2-5	CAWTGLAGGETQYF	TGTGCCTGGACCGGACTAGCGGGAGGGGAGACCCAGTACTTC
16	NA	TRBV4-2	TRBD2	TRBJ2-3	CASSRASGTSTDTQYF	TGTGCCAGCAGCCGGGCGAGCGGGACCAGCACAGATACGCAGTATTTT
17	NA	TRBV18	TRBD2	TRBJ2-5	CASSLYTTSGGQETQYF	TGTGCCAGCTCACTTTATACGACTAGCGGGGGACAAGAGACCCAGTACTTC
17	NA	TRBV19	NA	TRBJ1-4	CASSIMDRIATNEKLFF	TGTGCCAGTAGTATAATGGACAGAATTGCAACTAATGAAAAACTGTTTTTT
14	NA	TRBV9	TRBD1	TRBJ2-5	CASSPWTGWETQYF	TGTGCCAGCAGCCCATGGACAGGGTGGGAGACCCAGTACTTC
16	NA	TRBV6-1	NA	TRBJ1-1	CASSEAPGGELTEAFF	TGTGCCAGCAGTGAAGCGCCCGGGGGCGAATTGACTGAAGCTTTCTTT
13	NA	TRBV2	TRBD2	TRBJ2-1	CASNAGGFNEQFF	TGTGCCAGCAACGCGGGAGGGTTTAATGAGCAGTTCTTC
15	NA	TRBV18	TRBD1	TRBJ1-1	CASSPSRGTNTEAFF	TGTGCCAGCTCACCATCCAGGGGGACGAACACTGAAGCTTTCTTT
16	NA	TRBV7-9	NA	TRBJ1-2	CASSLAGGSLNYGYTF	TGTGCCAGCAGCTTAGCAGGCGGCAGCCTTAACTATGGCTACACCTTC
15	NA	TRBV11-2	NA	TRBJ2-3	CASSLNQGRADTQYF	TGTGCCAGCAGCTTAAATCAGGGTAGAGCAGATACGCAGTATTTT
15	NA	TRBV5-1	TRBD1	TRBJ1-1	CASREGDRGSSEAFF	TGCGCCAGCAGGGAAGGGGACAGGGGATCATCTGAAGCTTTCTTT
12	once	TRBV2	NA	TRBJ1-1	CASRWRDTEAFF	TGTGCCAGCAGGTGGAGGGACACTGAAGCTTTCTTT
17	NA	TRBV11-2	NA	TRBJ2-3	CASSLGLRGLYGDTQYF	TGTGCCAGCAGCTTAGGACTACGGGGACTTTACGGGGATACGCAGTATTTT
16	NA	TRBV4-2	TRBD2	TRBJ2-5	CASSQGSGGQGETQYF	TGTGCCAGCAGCCAAGGGAGCGGGGGGCAGGGAGAGACCCAGTACTTC
14	NA	TRBV2	NA	TRBJ2-7	CASKRDGKSYEQYF	TGTGCCAGCAAGAGGGATGGCAAATCCTACGAGCAGTACTTC
15	NA	TRBV9	TRBD1	TRBJ1-1	CASSPRQGGYTEAFF	TGTGCCAGCAGCCCCCGTCAGGGGGGATACACTGAAGCTTTCTTT
17	NA	TRBV7-2	TRBD2	TRBJ2-6	CASRWDRGRAGANVLTF	TGTGCCAGCAGATGGGACCGAGGGAGGGCTGGGGCCAACGTCCTGACTTTC
16	NA	TRBV11-2	NA	TRBJ1-4	CASSSLGGATDEKLFF	TGTGCCAGCAGCTCCCTAGGGGGGGCTACGGATGAAAAACTGTTTTTT
16	once	TRBV27	TRBD2	TRBJ2-3	CASSHLSGSRADTQYF	TGTGCCAGCAGCCACCTCAGCGGGAGTAGGGCAGATACGCAGTATTTT
14	NA	TRBV6-5	NA	TRBJ1-1	CASSYSGNTYEAFF	TGTGCCAGCAGTTACTCGGGGAACACGTACGAAGCTTTCTTT
16	few	TRBV9	NA	TRBJ2-3	CASSAARSTSTDTQYF	TGTGCCAGCAGCGCCGCGAGATCAACAAGCACAGATACGCAGTATTTT
15	NA	TRBV6-1	NA	TRBJ1-2	CASGARAQSNYGYTF	TGTGCCAGCGGGGCCAGGGCCCAAAGTAACTATGGCTACACCTTC
13	NA	TRBV18	NA	TRBJ2-7	CASSRDTSYEQYF	TGTGCCAGCTCGCGGGACACCTCCTACGAGCAGTACTTC
13	NA	TRBV19	NA	TRBJ1-1	CASSTGGYTEAFF	TGTGCCAGTAGTACGGGCGGGTACACTGAAGCTTTCTTT
14	NA	TRBV5-5	TRBD1	TRBJ1-1	CASSVQGGITEAFF	TGTGCCAGCAGCGTCCAGGGGGGCATCACTGAAGCTTTCTTT
16	once	TRBV2	NA	TRBJ2-5	CASSERGTGIQETQYF	TGTGCCAGCAGTGAAAGAGGGACCGGGATCCAAGAGACCCAGTACTTC
13	NA	TRBV30	NA	TRBJ1-2	CAWSVLGVYGYTF	TGTGCCTGGAGTGTACTTGGAGTCTATGGCTACACCTTC
13	few	TRBV7-9	NA	TRBJ1-2	CASGRFGLTGYTF	TGTGCCAGCGGTCGGTTTGGACTGACTGGCTACACCTTC
16	NA	TRBV5-1	NA	TRBJ2-3	CASSLEGRKGADTQYF	TGCGCCAGCAGCTTGGAGGGACGGAAGGGAGCAGATACGCAGTATTTT
15	NA	TRBV6-6	TRBD1	TRBJ1-5	CATKSSGTGVQPQHF	TGTGCCACCAAGTCCTCCGGGACAGGGGTTCAGCCCCAGCATTTT
13	NA	TRBV5-4	NA	TRBJ1-2	CASSPDSIYGYTF	TGTGCCAGCAGCCCCGACAGTATCTATGGCTACACCTTC
15	few	TRBV5-1	NA	TRBJ2-7	CASSLEQSVGYEQYF	TGCGCCAGCAGCTTGGAACAGAGCGTGGGATACGAGCAGTACTTC
15	NA	TRBV30	TRBD1	TRBJ1-1	CAWSGPGTGGTEAFF	TGTGCCTGGAGTGGCCCGGGGACAGGGGGCACTGAAGCTTTCTTT
14	NA	TRBV7-2	NA	TRBJ2-7	CASSPTGISYEQYF	TGTGCCAGCAGCCCTACAGGGATATCCTACGAGCAGTACTTC
13	NA	TRBV2	NA	TRBJ1-4	CASGQGTNEKLFF	TGTGCCAGCGGTCAGGGAACCAATGAAAAACTGTTTTTT
14	NA	TRBV7-2	NA	TRBJ2-7	CASSLDRFVNEQYF	TGTGCCAGCAGCTTAGATAGGTTCGTTAACGAGCAGTACTTC